Below, 14 T cell receptor beta chains from the same sample are listed, as sequenced in a study of tumor and adjacent non-tumor tissue in lung cancer. A modified ARM-PCR protocol with three rounds of nested PCR amplified TCRbeta. A single record per CDR3 protein comes from TCRdb applying MiXCR to the multiplex PCR reads. Found here are 70,000 to 90,000 distinct CDR3 sequences, approximately 80% of them singletons; the top ten hold around half. This sample's RNA came from whole unsorted tissue. This non-tumor lung sample came from over 3 cm beyond the tumor edge. Sequencing was performed on distant non-tumor lung tissue. The receptors originated from a man in his fifties or sixties with non-small cell lung cancer.

This chain joins TRBV29-1 and TRBJ1-1; D remains ambiguous. V lost 5 bases and J 1 base, leaving 14 bases between the germline ends. This CDR3 contains 14 residues. Germline V gene data show CDR1 as SQVTM and CDR2 as ANQGSEA. This CDR3 reads CSVHPSGRNTEAFF. For the CDR3, the DNA is TGCAGCGTTCATCCTTCGGGCAGGAACACTGAAGCTTTCTTT.

Concerning this clonotype: One end of the junction does not line up with germline, which may come from a read error. The V call is TRBV11-1, the J call TRBJ1-1; no firm D call. Germline V gene sequence: CDR1 SGHAT, CDR2 FQDESV (reference sequence). The CDR3 totals 14 residues. CDR3 DNA sequence: TGTGCCAGCAGCTTAGAGGCAGCGCGGACTGAAGCTTTATTT. Encoded protein: CASSLEAARTEALF.

The genes are TRBV4-1 and TRBJ1-2, with D tentatively TRBD1 (5 bases). The germline gives CDR1 MGHRA, CDR2 YSYEKL. V gave up 10 bases and J gave up 8 bases, with 26 bases separating them. The length of the CDR3 is 15 residues. The DNA for the CDR3 is TGCGCCAATAGCCAGGAATCAAGGGGTCTGGGAGGCTACACCTTC. Its protein is CANSQESRGLGGYTF.

In regard to this clonotype: Because it lacks the conserved phenylalanine or tryptophan at the end, this CDR3 is likely a read error. The chain recombines TRBV11-2 with TRBJ2-1; D gene unclear. Germline V gene lookup returns CDR1 SGHAT and CDR2 FQNNGV. Trimming stripped 5 bases from V and 4 bases from J, with 9 bases between. The length of the CDR3 is 13 residues. The CDR3 sequence: CASSLSRYNEQFL. CDR3 nucleotide sequence: TGTGCCAGCAGCCTTAGCAGATACAATGAGCAGTTCTTA.

The chain uses TRBV18 and TRBJ2-3; TRBD2 matches at 9 bases. The ends lost 2 bases at V and 4 bases at J; junction bases unmatched: 7. Germline values: CDR1 KGHSH, CDR2 LQKENI. The CDR3 runs 16 residues. The CDR3: CASSPMTSGLADTQYF. CDR3 sequence (DNA): TGTGCCAGCTCACCAATGACTAGCGGATTGGCAGATACGCAGTATTTT.

As regards this clonotype: An end of the junction does not agree with germline; a read error may underlie this. For the CDR3, the DNA is TGTGCCAGCAGCCCTACCGGCGGCTGTTTCTCCTACGAGCAATACTTC. Its protein is CASSPTGGCFSYEQYF. This chain joins TRBV28 and TRBJ2-7, with no clear D. Germline loops: CDR1 MDHEN, CDR2 SYDVKM. The CDR3 has 16 residues.

The CDR3 region has the DNA TGTGCCAGCAGCTCGACAGAGAAAGCCTACGAGCAGTACTTC. Its translation is CASSSTEKAYEQYF. The chain couples TRBV5-5 to TRBJ2-7, with D maybe TRBD1 (5 bases). V was cut by 3 bases and J by 2 bases, with 12 bases left in between. CDR1 and CDR2 from the germline V gene are SGHKS and YYEKEE (reference sequence). The CDR3 covers 14 residues.

The chain employs TRBV29-1 and TRBJ1-1, with no clear D. Germline V lookup: CDR1 SQVTM, CDR2 ANQGSEA. The CDR3 is 13 amino acids. The V end lost 3 bases, the J end lost 5 bases, and 13 bases lay between the germline ends. The CDR3 DNA reads as TGCAGCGTTGAGTGGCAGGAGGGTACTGAAGCTTTCTTT. This sequence encodes CSVEWQEGTEAFF.

J is TRBJ2-5 and V is TRBV11-2; possibly TRBD2 for D (5 bases). TRBJ2-1 explains the end of the DNA better; the J call may be wrong. This CDR3 contains 13 residues. Per the germline V gene, CDR1 is SGHAT and CDR2 is FQNNGV. The CDR3 nucleotides read TGTGCCAGCAGCAAGGGCTCGTGGGAGACCCAGTTCTTC. It translates to CASSKGSWETQFF.

Points on this clonotype: Germline is not matched at one junction end, which may reflect a read error. The chain links TRBV20-1 to TRBJ1-4; no definite D call. Looked up from germline, CDR1 is DFQATT and CDR2 is SNEGSKA (reference sequence). This CDR3 is built from 13 residues. CDR3 bases: TGCAGCGCTAGAGCGGGGAAGGAAGAAAAAATGTTTTTT. Translating it yields CSARAGKEEKMFF.

The chain joins TRBV4-3 to TRBJ2-7; D is unresolved. V gave up 7 bases and J gave up 3 bases, with 22 bases separating them. CDR3 length: 16 residues. Germline V gene data show CDR1 as LGHNA and CDR2 as YSLEER. The CDR3, as DNA: TGCGCCAGCACCAGACGGACGAACCCTGGGGTCTACGAGCAGTACTTC. Encoded protein: CASTRRTNPGVYEQYF.

Ten or more counts support this clonotype. The chain uses TRBV10-2 and TRBJ2-2; D remains unclear. Per the germline V gene, CDR1 is WSHSY and CDR2 is SAAADI. CDR3 length equals 13 residues. V dropped 0 bases and J dropped 7 bases, with 6 bases sitting between them. Here the CDR3 reads CASSESEIGELFF. The CDR3, as DNA: TGCGCCAGCAGTGAGTCGGAAATCGGGGAGCTGTTTTTT.

A word on this clonotype: A clone one base away is much larger, so this may be a read error. The V and J genes are TRBV20-1 and TRBJ2-1; D unclear. Germline CDR1 DFQATT, CDR2 SNEGSKA (reference sequence). Trimming left V 7 bases short and J 7 bases short, with 8 bases between. The CDR3 consists of 10 residues. The CDR3 loop reads CSVWTNEQFF. In nucleotides, the CDR3 is TGCAGTGTTTGGACGAATGAGCAGTTCTTC.

Worth noting for this clonotype: At one end, the junction sequence differs from germline, possibly due to a read error. CDR3 residues: CANSLRTSTHGQFF. CDR3 coding DNA: TGTGCCAACAGCTTAAGGACTAGCACCCATGGGCAGTTCTTC. The V and J genes are TRBV7-8 and TRBJ2-1, with 8 positions matching TRBD2. The CDR3 has 14 amino acids. CDR1 is SGHVS, CDR2 FQNEAQ, per germline.